This T cell receptor (beta chain) emerged from a study of CD8 T cells in Susac syndrome. With random hexamers, reverse transcription was performed on roughly 0.5 to 1 ug of RNA. TCRdb re-called the immunoSEQ multiplex PCR reads with MiXCR, one entry per CDR3 protein. Of 120,000 to 150,000 distinct CDR3 sequences listed, more than 90% are singletons. Per the germline V gene, CDR1 is SSHAT and CDR2 is FNYEAQ (reference sequence). This CDR3 is built from 13 residues. Notes on this clonotype: The junction departs from the called germline gene at one end, perhaps through a read error.

The sequenced sample consisted of CD4+ T cells from PBMCs. The origin of this receptor is a human donor with Susac syndrome. The genes are TRBV7-7 and TRBJ2-2, with TRBD1 matching over 7 bases. Here the CDR3 DNA reads TGTGCTAGCAGCACAGGGGATATCGGGGAGCTGTTTTTT. Translation: CASSTGDIGELFF.